The 8 T cell receptor beta chains below all came from one sample that was sequenced in a study of shared T cell receptors in the human thymus. The data were produced by immunoSEQ multiplex PCR, yet TCRdb's version contains in-frame clones alone and is incomplete. The table includes 630,000 or so clones, more than 75% detected once. The same data also went into a second study, on human thymus T cells.

Sequencing was carried out using thymocytes. The source of these receptors is a boy less than two years old with a congenital heart defect.

The chain uses TRBV14 and TRBJ2-3; D not resolved. Trimming cost V 0 bases and J 1 base, with 5 bases left between them. The germline gives CDR1 SGHDN, CDR2 FVKESK. The CDR3 has 14 residues. The CDR3 bases are TGTGCCAGCAGCCAAGAGCGGCGCACAGATACGCAGTATTTT. Translated: CASSQERRTDTQYF.

This clone has just a few counts. This chain connects TRBV5-4 to TRBJ1-1, with D perhaps matching TRBD1 (6 bases). The ends were cut back, 4 bases at V and 3 bases at J, with 16 bases in the middle. Per the germline V gene, CDR1 is SGHNT and CDR2 is YYREEE (reference sequence). This CDR3 has 15 amino acids. The CDR3 loop reads CASSENREGDTEAFF. The CDR3 DNA reads TGTGCCAGCAGCGAAAACAGGGAGGGCGACACTGAAGCTTTCTTT.

The V gene is TRBV5-1, the J gene TRBJ2-7, with D possibly TRBD2 on 6 matching bases. The CDR3 consists of 16 residues. The V gene's germline CDR1 is SGHRS and CDR2 YFSETQ. Trimming removed 0 bases from V and 2 bases from J, with 15 bases in between. Here the CDR3 reads CASSLDSGGTTYEQYF. The DNA for the CDR3 is TGCGCCAGCAGCTTGGACAGTGGCGGGACCACCTACGAGCAGTACTTC.

V and J are TRBV28 and TRBJ1-1; TRBD1 aligns across 9 bases. CDR1 and CDR2 (germline): MDHEN, SYDVKM. This CDR3 has 18 residues. Trimming at V came to 2 bases and at J to 5 bases, leaving 15 bases not matched to a gene. CDR3 bases: TGTGCCAGCAGTTTAAGCAACAGGGGGCGTAATCCTCAAACTGAAGCTTTCTTT. Residues: CASSLSNRGRNPQTEAFF.

This clone showed up just a few times. This sample includes further DNA sequences coding for the same CDR3. CDR3 sequence: CAWSVGDNEQFF. The CDR3 DNA reads as TGTGCCTGGAGTGTAGGGGACAATGAGCAGTTCTTC. The chain recombines TRBV30 with TRBJ2-1, with D perhaps TRBD1 (5 bases). There are 12 residues in the CDR3. Trimming shortened V by 0 bases and J by 5 bases, and 5 bases separated the two germline ends. The germline gives CDR1 GTSNPN, CDR2 SVGIG (reference sequence).

The V call is TRBV4-3, the J call TRBJ2-3, with TRBD2 matching 11 bases. Germline loops: CDR1 LGHNA, CDR2 YSLEER. The CDR3 sequence is 16 residues long. The V segment lost 1 base and the J segment 2 bases; nucleotides outside the gene matches: 2. For the CDR3, the DNA is TGCGCCAGCAGCCAAGTGACTAGCGGGGCCACAGATACGCAGTATTTT. Its protein is CASSQVTSGATDTQYF.

V gene TRBV6-5 combines with J gene TRBJ1-2, with D hard to call. V lost 2 bases and J lost 0, with 10 bases in between. The CDR3 is made up of 15 amino acids. In germline, CDR1 is MNHEY, CDR2 SVGAGI. The CDR3 DNA reads as TGTGCCAGCAGTTACCGATACAAAGCTAACTATGGCTACACCTTC. Residues: CASSYRYKANYGYTF.

The chain has TRBV6-4 and TRBJ1-6; the D is unclear. Germline assignment: CDR1 MRHNA and CDR2 SNTAGT. There are 13 residues in the CDR3. V was shortened by 1 base and J by 10 bases, with 8 bases between the two germline ends. CDR3 bases: TGTGCCAGCAGTGACTACCGGGAATCACCCCTCCACTTT. Protein: CASSDYRESPLHF.